This T cell receptor beta chain derives from a study of shared T cell receptors in the human thymus. Clones were sequenced by immunoSEQ multiplex PCR, and TCRdb holds only the in-frame ones, with some missing. The sample comprises under 850,000 clones, approximately 87% of which are singletons, and 0.0095% to 0.013% rests with the top ten. The V gene's germline CDR1 is SGHRS and CDR2 YFSETQ. V was pared by 0 bases and J by 0 bases, with 12 bases between. The CDR3 extends over 16 amino acids. These data are also associated with another study on human thymus T cells.

This TCR came from a boy under two years old with a congenital heart defect. The specimen sequenced was thymocytes. This chain links TRBV5-1 with TRBJ2-5; D not resolved. CDR3 sequence reads: CASSLGPVFDQETQYF. CDR3 nucleotide sequence: TGCGCCAGCAGCTTGGGGCCCGTTTTCGACCAAGAGACCCAGTACTTC.